A selection of T cell receptor beta chains follows, all from one sample in a study of HIV-infected patients and healthy controls. TCRdb called the 5' RACE reads again in MiXCR, with one record for every CDR3 protein. The table lists about 63,000 distinct CDR3 sequences, about a sixth of them singletons. The material sequenced was CD4+ T cells from blood. The receptors were sampled from a human donor in good health. The conserved cysteine and the conserved F or W are not part of the CDR3 here. Fields, in order: clone size, J gene, V gene, CDR3 protein. Expanded clones get a size class; other rows say once, few or many, or leave the size out.

>few|TRBJ2-1|TRBV12-3/TRBV12-4
ASTRGTSSYNEQF
>few|TRBJ2-7|TRBV4-3
ASSQDMAGEQY
>few|TRBJ1-2|TRBV5-5
ASSFAGRSGYT
>-|TRBJ1-1|TRBV12-3/TRBV12-4
ASSLVYREGEAF
>few|TRBJ2-3|TRBV11-2
ASSFGSSGRIGTQY
>-|TRBJ1-1|TRBV29-1
SVRTGGATEAF
>few|TRBJ2-2|TRBV7-3
ASSLSGENTGELF
>few|TRBJ1-4|TRBV12-3/TRBV12-4
ASSLVLGTEKLF
>few|TRBJ2-5|TRBV7-8
ASSLESAGLATETQY
>few|TRBJ1-3|TRBV7-6
ASSLEAGEAGNTIY
>-|TRBJ2-1|TRBV7-2
ASRGVLYNEQF
>-|TRBJ2-2|TRBV7-2
ASSSRNTGELF
>-|TRBJ2-2|TRBV10-3
AISESSFAGQGTGELF
>-|TRBJ1-6|TRBV7-8
ASSLIQGSSYNSPLH
>-|TRBJ1-4|TRBV15
ATSRSTGAMGEKLF
>-|TRBJ2-1|TRBV7-9
ASSVYNEQF
>few|TRBJ2-2|TRBV20-1
SARLAGNTGELF
>few|TRBJ1-6|TRBV4-2
ASSQGGSSYNSPLH
>-|TRBJ2-3|TRBV4-2
ASSQAGLASTDTQY
>-|TRBJ1-1|TRBV20-1
SAPRTLSTEAF
>-|TRBJ1-4|TRBV5-6
ASSLTGGGGPSATNEKLF
>few|TRBJ2-4|TRBV30
AWSVTLGNIQY
>many|TRBJ2-1|TRBV10-3
AISEGQSYNEQF
>few|TRBJ1-1|TRBV19
ASRTGTRAGNTEAF
>-|TRBJ1-2|TRBV28
ASRRQGDGYT
>few|TRBJ2-7|TRBV20-1
SARVGQGAYEQY
>few|TRBJ2-3|TRBV7-2
ASSSARTDTQY
>many|TRBJ2-5|TRBV12-3/TRBV12-4
ASRAGTGSETQY
>-|TRBJ2-1|TRBV30
ARGGGGAVPSKYNEQF